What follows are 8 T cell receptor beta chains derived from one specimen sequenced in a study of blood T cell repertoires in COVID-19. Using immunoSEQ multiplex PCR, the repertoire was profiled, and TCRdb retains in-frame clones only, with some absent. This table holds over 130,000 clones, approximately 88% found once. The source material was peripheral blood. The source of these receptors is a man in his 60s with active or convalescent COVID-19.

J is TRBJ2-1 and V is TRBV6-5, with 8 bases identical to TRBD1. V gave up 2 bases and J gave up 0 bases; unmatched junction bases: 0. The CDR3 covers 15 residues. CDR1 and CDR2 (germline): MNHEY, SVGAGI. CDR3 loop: CASSYDRGSYNEQFF. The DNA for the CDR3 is TGTGCCAGCAGTTACGACAGGGGCTCCTACAATGAGCAGTTCTTC.

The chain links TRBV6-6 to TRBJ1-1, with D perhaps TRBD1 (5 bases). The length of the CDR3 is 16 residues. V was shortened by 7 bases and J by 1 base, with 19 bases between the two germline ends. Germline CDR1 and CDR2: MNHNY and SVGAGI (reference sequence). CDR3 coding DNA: TGTGCCAGCACCGAATCGGGGGTAAGCGGGAACACTGAAGCTTTCTTT. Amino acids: CASTESGVSGNTEAFF.

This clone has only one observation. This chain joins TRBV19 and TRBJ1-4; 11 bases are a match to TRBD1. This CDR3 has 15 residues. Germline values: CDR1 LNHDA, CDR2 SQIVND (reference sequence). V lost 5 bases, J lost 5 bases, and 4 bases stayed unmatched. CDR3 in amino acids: CASSPGTGGNEKLFF. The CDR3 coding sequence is TGTGCCAGTAGTCCGGGGACAGGGGGGAATGAAAAACTGTTTTTT. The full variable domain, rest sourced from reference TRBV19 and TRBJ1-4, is DGGITQSPKYLFRKEGQNVTLSCEQNLNHDAMYWYRQDPGQGLRLIYYSQIVNDFQKGDIAEGYSVSREKKESFPLTVTSAQKNPTAFYLCASSPGTGGNEKLFFGSGTQLSVL.

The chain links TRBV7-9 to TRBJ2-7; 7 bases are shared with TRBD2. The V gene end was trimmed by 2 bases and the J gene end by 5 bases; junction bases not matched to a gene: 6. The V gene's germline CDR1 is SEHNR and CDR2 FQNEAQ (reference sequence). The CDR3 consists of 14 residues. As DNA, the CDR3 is TGTGCCAGCAGCTTATTTGGGGGGGTCGACGAGCAGTACTTC. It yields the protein CASSLFGGVDEQYF.

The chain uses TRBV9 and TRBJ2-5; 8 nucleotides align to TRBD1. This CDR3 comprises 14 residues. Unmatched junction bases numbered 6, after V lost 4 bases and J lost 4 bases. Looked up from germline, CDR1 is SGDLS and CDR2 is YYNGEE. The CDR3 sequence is CASSLSGQGETQYF. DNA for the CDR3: TGTGCCAGCAGCTTATCCGGACAGGGAGAGACCCAGTACTTC.

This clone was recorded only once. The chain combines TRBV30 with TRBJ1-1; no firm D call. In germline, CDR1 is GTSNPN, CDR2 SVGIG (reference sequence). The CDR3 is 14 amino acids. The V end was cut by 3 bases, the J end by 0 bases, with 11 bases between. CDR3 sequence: CAWRRQDMNTEAFF. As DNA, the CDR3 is TGTGCCTGGAGACGACAAGATATGAACACTGAAGCTTTCTTT.

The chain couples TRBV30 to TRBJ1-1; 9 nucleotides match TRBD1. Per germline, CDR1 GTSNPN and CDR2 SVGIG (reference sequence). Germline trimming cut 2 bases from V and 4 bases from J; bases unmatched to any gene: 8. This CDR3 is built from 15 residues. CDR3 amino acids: CAWSRYRGRGTEAFF. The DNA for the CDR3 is TGTGCCTGGAGTCGGTACAGGGGGCGCGGCACTGAAGCTTTCTTT.

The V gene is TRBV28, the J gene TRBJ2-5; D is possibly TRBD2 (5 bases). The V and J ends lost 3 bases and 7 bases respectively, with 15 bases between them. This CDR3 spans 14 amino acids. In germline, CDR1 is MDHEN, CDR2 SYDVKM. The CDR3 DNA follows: TGTGCCAGCAGTTTTGGTGGGCTCGCGGGGACCCAGTACTTC. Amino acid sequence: CASSFGGLAGTQYF.